This T cell receptor beta chain appears in the sequencing data of a study of patients and donors after allogeneic stem cell transplantation. TCRdb independently ran MiXCR on the RT-PCR reads; one entry per CDR3 protein. Among about 960,000 distinct CDR3 sequences listed, approximately 18% were seen once. This CDR3 comprises 18 residues. V lost 5 bases and J 3 bases, leaving 23 bases between the germline ends. Germline V gives CDR1 SGHAT, CDR2 FQNNGV. This TCR was sampled from a human donor who was either an allogeneic HSCT recipient or a stem cell or donor lymphocyte infusion donor (not recorded which). It is not recorded whose cells these are; they may come from a transplant donor. This chain connects TRBV11-2 to TRBJ2-1; D gene ambiguous. The sample consisted of blood, either unsorted or a sorted T cell fraction (not recorded which). The CDR3 loop reads CASSPHEAGYLLYNEQFF. The DNA for the CDR3 is TGTGCCAGCAGCCCTCATGAAGCAGGCTACCTCCTCTACAATGAGCAGTTCTTC. Looking up the rest from reference TRBV11-2 and TRBJ2-1 gives the full variable domain: EAGVAQSPRYKIIEKRQSVAFWCNPISGHATLYWYQQILGQGPKLLIQFQNNGVVDDSQLPKDRFSAERLKGVDSTLKIQPAKLEDSAVYLCASSPHEAGYLLYNEQFFGPGTRLTVL.